This T cell receptor beta chain comes out of a study of T cell responses to AZD1222 COVID-19 vaccine. Findings and caveats of the study: Only six people who got AZD1222 tested seropositive at baseline. Clonal diversity was possibly underestimated, and white British individuals and females predominated among donors.

Sequencing was performed with immunoSEQ multiplex PCR; in TCRdb, only in-frame clones are kept and a portion is missing. This table holds roughly 190,000 clones, roughly nine tenths found once. In regard to this clone: Its antigen is unidentified.

This material consisted of peripheral blood, taken 28 days after the second dose of the MenACWY control vaccine. The receptor's source is an adult who received the MenACWY meningococcal vaccine as a control.

The CDR3 here is CASTRGESSYNEQFF. The DNA for the CDR3 is TGTGCCAGTACAAGGGGAGAGAGCTCCTACAATGAGCAGTTCTTC. The chain joins TRBV5-8 to TRBJ2-1; TRBD1 or TRBD2 may be the D gene (5 bases each). Germline V lookup: CDR1 SGHTS, CDR2 YDEGEE. Trimming took off 8 bases at V and 0 bases at J, with 15 bases between the two ends. This CDR3 is 15 amino acids long. Full variable domain (rest looked up from reference TRBV5-8 and TRBJ2-1): EAGVTQSPTHLIKTRGQQATLRCSPISGHTSVYWYQQALGLGLQFLLWYDEGEERNRGNFPPRFSGRQFPNYSSELNVNALELEDSALYLCASTRGESSYNEQFFGPGTRLTVL.